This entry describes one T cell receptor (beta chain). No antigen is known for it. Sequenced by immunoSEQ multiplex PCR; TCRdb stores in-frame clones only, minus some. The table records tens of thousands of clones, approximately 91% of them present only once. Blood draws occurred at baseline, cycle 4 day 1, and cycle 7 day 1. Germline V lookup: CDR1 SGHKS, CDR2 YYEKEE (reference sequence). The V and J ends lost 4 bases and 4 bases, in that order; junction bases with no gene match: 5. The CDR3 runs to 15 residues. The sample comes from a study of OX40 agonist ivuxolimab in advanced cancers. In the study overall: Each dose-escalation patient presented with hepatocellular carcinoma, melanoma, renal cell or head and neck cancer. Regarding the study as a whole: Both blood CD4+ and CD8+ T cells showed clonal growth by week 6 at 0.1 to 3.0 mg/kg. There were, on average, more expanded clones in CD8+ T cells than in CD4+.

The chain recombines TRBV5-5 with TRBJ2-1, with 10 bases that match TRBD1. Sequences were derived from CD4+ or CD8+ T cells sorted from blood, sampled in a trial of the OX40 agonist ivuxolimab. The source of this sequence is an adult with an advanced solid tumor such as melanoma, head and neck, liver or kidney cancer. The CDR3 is CASSLGTGVYNEQFF. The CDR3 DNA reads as TGTGCCAGCAGCCTGGGGACAGGGGTGTACAATGAGCAGTTCTTC.